The 5 T cell receptor beta chains listed next were all sequenced from one sample in a study of blood T cell repertoires in COVID-19. Here immunoSEQ multiplex PCR was the method, and the copy in TCRdb shows in-frame clones only, minus some. The sample carries 300,000 to 400,000 clones, over 75% recorded once. Input material: peripheral blood. The source of these receptors is a human donor in a cohort sampled during active COVID-19.

As DNA, the CDR3 is TGTGCCAGCAGTGACAGGTACAATGAGCAGTTCTTC. Amino acids: CASSDRYNEQFF. This chain joins TRBV6-1 and TRBJ2-1; unclear D gene. Germline lookup yields CDR1 MNHNS and CDR2 SASEGT. Trimming removed 3 bases at V and 4 bases at J, with 4 bases between. The CDR3 runs 12 residues.

The genes are TRBV13 and TRBJ2-1, with 7 nucleotides matching TRBD1. This CDR3 comprises 12 residues. V gave up 3 bases and J gave up 10 bases; unmatched junction bases: 3. The germline V gene encodes CDR1 PRHDT and CDR2 FYEKMQ (reference sequence). This CDR3 is CASSFRTGEQFF. The CDR3 nucleotides are TGTGCCAGCAGCTTCCGGACAGGAGAGCAGTTCTTC.

This clone was seen only a few times. This chain links TRBV29-1 with TRBJ1-1, with 10 positions matching TRBD1. V shed 6 bases and J 1 base; nucleotides not matched to a gene: 8. The CDR3 has 15 amino acids. Germline values: CDR1 SQVTM, CDR2 ANQGSEA. In DNA form, the CDR3 reads TGCAGCGTGACATGGGACAGGGGACGGAACACTGAAGCTTTCTTT. This encodes CSVTWDRGRNTEAFF.

This chain uses TRBV6-5 with TRBJ1-1, with 7 nucleotides matching TRBD1. Looked up from germline, CDR1 is MNHEY and CDR2 is SVGAGI. The CDR3 consists of 15 residues. After removal of 8 bases from V and 1 base from J, the junction contained 10 bases not matched to a gene. The CDR3 spells CASHRRRGQNTEAFF. For the CDR3, the DNA is TGTGCCAGCCATAGGAGAAGGGGGCAGAACACTGAAGCTTTCTTT.

A few counts support this clone. The gene calls are TRBV3-1 (or the pseudogene TRBV3-2) and TRBJ1-2, with D possibly being TRBD1 (5 bases). The CDR3 totals 13 residues. V was trimmed by 1 base and J by 7 bases, leaving 10 bases between them. The germline gives CDR1 LGHDT, CDR2 YNNKEL (reference sequence). The CDR3 here is CASSQGTRSGYTF. CDR3 nucleotides: TGTGCCAGCAGCCAAGGGACAAGAAGTGGCTACACCTTC.